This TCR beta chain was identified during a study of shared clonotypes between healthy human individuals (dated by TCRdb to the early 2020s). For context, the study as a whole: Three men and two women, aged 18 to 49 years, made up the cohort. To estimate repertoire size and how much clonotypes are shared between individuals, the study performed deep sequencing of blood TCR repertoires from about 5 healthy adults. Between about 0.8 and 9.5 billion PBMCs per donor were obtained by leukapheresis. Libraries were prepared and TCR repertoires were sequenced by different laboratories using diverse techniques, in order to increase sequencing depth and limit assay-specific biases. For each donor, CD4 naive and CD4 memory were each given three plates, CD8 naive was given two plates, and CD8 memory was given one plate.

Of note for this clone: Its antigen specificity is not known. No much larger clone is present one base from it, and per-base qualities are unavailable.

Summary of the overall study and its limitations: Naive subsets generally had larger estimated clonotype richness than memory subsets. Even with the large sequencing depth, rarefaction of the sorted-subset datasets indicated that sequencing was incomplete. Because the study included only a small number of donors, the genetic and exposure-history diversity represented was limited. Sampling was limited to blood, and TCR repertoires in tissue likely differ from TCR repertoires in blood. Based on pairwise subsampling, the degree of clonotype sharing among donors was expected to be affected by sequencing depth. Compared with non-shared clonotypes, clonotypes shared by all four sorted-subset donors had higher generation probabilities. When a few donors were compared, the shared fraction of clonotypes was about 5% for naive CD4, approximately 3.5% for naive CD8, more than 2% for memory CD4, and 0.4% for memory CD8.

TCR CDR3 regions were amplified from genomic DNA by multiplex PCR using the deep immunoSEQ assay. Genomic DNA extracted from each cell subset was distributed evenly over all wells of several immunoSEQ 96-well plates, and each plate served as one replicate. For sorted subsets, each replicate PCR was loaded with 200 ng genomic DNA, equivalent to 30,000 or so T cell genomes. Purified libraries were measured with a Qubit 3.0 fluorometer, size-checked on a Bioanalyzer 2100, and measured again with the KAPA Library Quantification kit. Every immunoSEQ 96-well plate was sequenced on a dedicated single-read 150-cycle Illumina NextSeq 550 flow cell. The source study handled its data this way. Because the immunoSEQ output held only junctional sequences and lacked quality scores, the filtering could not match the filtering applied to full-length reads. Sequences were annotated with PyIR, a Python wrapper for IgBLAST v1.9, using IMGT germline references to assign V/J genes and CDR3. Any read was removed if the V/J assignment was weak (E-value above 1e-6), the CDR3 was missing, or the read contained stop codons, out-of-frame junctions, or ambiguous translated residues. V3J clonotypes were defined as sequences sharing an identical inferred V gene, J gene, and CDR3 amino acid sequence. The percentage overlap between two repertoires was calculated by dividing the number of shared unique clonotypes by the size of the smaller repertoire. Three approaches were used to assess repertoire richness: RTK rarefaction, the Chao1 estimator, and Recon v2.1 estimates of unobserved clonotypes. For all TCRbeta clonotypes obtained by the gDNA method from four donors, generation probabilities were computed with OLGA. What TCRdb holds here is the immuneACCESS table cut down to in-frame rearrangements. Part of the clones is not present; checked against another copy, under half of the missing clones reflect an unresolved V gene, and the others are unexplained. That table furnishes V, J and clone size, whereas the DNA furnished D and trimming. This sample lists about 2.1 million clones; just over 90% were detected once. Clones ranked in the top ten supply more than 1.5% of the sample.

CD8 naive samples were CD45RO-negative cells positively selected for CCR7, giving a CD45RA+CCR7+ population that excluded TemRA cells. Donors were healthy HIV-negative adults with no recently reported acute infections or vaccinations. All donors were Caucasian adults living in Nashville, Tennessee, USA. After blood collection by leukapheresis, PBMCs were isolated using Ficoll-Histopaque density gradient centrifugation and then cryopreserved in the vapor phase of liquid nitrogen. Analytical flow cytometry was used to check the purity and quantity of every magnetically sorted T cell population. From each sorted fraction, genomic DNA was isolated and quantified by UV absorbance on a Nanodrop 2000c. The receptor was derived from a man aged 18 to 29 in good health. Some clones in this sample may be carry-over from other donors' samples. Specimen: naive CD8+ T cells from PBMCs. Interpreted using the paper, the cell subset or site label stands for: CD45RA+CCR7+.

The DNA sequence is given as TGTGCCAGCAGGGACAGGGCGAGAAGTGGCTACACCTTC. Translation gives CASRDRARSGYTF. The chain links TRBV28 with TRBJ1-2; 8 central nucleotides agree with TRBD1. The germline V gene supplies CDR1 MDHEN and CDR2 SYDVKM. Trimming accounts for 6 bases at V and 7 bases at J, while the number of junction bases matched to no gene is 7. Its CDR3 holds 13 amino acids, cysteine through phenylalanine. CDR3 DNA only is kept here, 39 bases in frame from base 1.